Shown below are 2 T cell receptor beta chains from a single sample sequenced in a study of T cell repertoires in cytomegalovirus infection. From the reads, TCRdb called clonotypes with MiXCR, one entry per CDR3 protein. The sample consists of 150,000 to 200,000 distinct CDR3 sequences, roughly 30% of them appearing once. Sequenced: PBMCs. The receptors come from a human donor in good health (CMV status not recorded). Some clones in this sample may be carry-over from other donors' samples.

This clonotype appeared a few times. This chain uses TRBV7-3 with TRBJ1-2, with 8 positions matching TRBD1. Trimming took 4 bases from V and 7 from J; bases not matched to a gene: 11. The CDR3 spans 15 residues. CDR1 and CDR2 from the germline V gene are SGHTA and FQGTGA. Here the CDR3 reads CASSSTGAPEGGYTF. As DNA, the CDR3 is TGTGCCAGCAGCTCGACAGGGGCCCCCGAGGGTGGCTACACCTTC.

The chain is built from TRBV2 and TRBJ2-3, with TRBD2 as a possible D gene (6 bases). The V end was cut by 4 bases, the J end by 1 base, with 12 bases between. This CDR3 has 15 amino acids. Germline values: CDR1 SNHLY, CDR2 FYNNEI. The CDR3 here is CASSGAGTGTDTQYF. For the CDR3, the DNA is TGTGCCAGCAGTGGGGCCGGGACTGGCACAGATACGCAGTATTTT.